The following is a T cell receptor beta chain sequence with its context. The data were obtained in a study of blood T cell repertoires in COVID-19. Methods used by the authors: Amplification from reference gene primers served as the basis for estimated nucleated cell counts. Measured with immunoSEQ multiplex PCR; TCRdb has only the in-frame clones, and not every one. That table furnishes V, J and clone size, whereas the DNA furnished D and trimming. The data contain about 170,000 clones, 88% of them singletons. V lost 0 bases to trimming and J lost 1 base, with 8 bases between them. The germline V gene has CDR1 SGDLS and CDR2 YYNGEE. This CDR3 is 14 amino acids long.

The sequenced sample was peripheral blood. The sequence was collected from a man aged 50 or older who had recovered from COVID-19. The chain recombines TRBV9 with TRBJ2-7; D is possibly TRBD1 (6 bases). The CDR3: CASSVGTASYEQYF. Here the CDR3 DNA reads TGTGCCAGCAGCGTAGGGACAGCTTCCTACGAGCAGTACTTC.